Below, 15 T cell receptor beta chains from the same sample are listed, as sequenced in a study of CD8 T cells in Susac syndrome. An amount of RNA that ranged from roughly 0.45 to 1 ug was reverse transcribed with random hexamers. Each CDR3 protein gets one entry after TCRdb re-called the immunoSEQ multiplex PCR reads with MiXCR. The sample comprises about 81,000 distinct CDR3 sequences, 90% to 95% of which are singletons, and roughly 1% rests with the top ten. The sample consisted of CD8+ T cells from PBMCs. These receptors were collected from a human donor with Susac syndrome.

The chain uses TRBV6-5 and TRBJ2-7; D is unresolved. The CDR3 is 13 residues long. The ends were cut back, 0 bases at V and 1 base at J, with 4 bases in the middle. The germline V gene encodes CDR1 MNHEY and CDR2 SVGAGI. CDR3 residues: CASSYSYSYEQYF. CDR3 coding DNA: TGTGCCAGCAGTTACTCGTATTCCTACGAGCAGTACTTC.

The rearrangement uses TRBV27 and TRBJ2-3; 8 nucleotides match TRBD2. This CDR3 contains 16 residues. The V gene's germline CDR1 is MNHEY and CDR2 SMNVEV (reference sequence). V was clipped by 4 bases and J by 3 bases; unmatched bases: 9. CDR3 protein: CASSWSGGGLTDTQYF. Here the CDR3 DNA reads TGTGCCAGCAGTTGGAGCGGGGGAGGATTGACAGATACGCAGTATTTT.

This clonotype was detected only once. The chain carries TRBV18 and TRBJ2-7; 8 bases align to TRBD2. This CDR3 has 16 residues. The ends lost 4 bases at V and 7 bases at J; junction bases unmatched: 15. Germline CDR1 is KGHSH and CDR2 is LQKENI. The CDR3 sequence is CASSLPSEREFWEQYF. CDR3 DNA sequence: TGTGCCAGCTCACTACCCTCCGAGCGGGAGTTCTGGGAGCAGTACTTC.

This clonotype showed up just once. The V and J genes are TRBV2 and TRBJ2-1; possibly TRBD2 for D (6 bases). The germline V and J ends were trimmed by 6 bases and 12 bases, with 9 bases remaining between them. The CDR3 runs 10 residues. Germline CDR1 is SNHLY and CDR2 is FYNNEI. CDR3 in DNA: TGTGCCAGCAGGGGAGGATCGCAGTTCTTC. Amino acid sequence: CASRGGSQFF.

V usage is TRBV29-1 and J usage is TRBJ2-5; TRBD2 agrees at 15 bases. Trimming at V came to 6 bases and at J to 4 bases, leaving 12 bases not matched to a gene. The CDR3 contains 17 residues. Per germline, CDR1 SQVTM and CDR2 ANQGSEA. CDR3 region: CSVTPGTSGRSGETQYF. Written as DNA, the CDR3 is TGCAGCGTCACCCCTGGGACTAGCGGGAGGTCCGGAGAGACCCAGTACTTC.

The V and J genes are TRBV12-5 and TRBJ2-5; a weak D match, TRBD2 (6 bases). Germline CDR1 is LGHNT and CDR2 is FRNRAP. The CDR3 totals 12 residues. V was trimmed by 4 bases and J by 4 bases, leaving 7 bases between them. CDR3 region: CASGSGGETQYF. In DNA, the CDR3 is TGTGCTAGTGGTTCCGGGGGAGAGACCCAGTACTTC. The whole variable domain, filled in from reference TRBV12-5 and TRBJ2-5, reads DARVTQTPRHKVTEMGQEVTMRCQPILGHNTVFWYRQTMMQGLELLAYFRNRAPLDDSGMPKDRFSAEMPDATLATLKIQPSEPRDSAVYFCASGSGGETQYFGPGTRLLVL.

The gene calls are TRBV4-2 and TRBJ2-5; D might be TRBD2 (7 bases). Germline lookup yields CDR1 LGHNA and CDR2 YNFKEQ. Between the trimmed V and J ends, which lost 5 bases and 2 bases, there was a span of 27 bases. The CDR3 loop spans 19 amino acids. CDR3 amino acids: CASSAAPLFVGGGQETQYF. The DNA of the CDR3 is TGTGCCAGCAGCGCTGCCCCCTTATTTGTAGGGGGGGGGCAAGAGACCCAGTACTTC.

CDR3 in DNA: TGTGCCAGCAGCTTGGAAGAGGAGGGCAATCAGCCCCAGCATTTT. Translation gives CASSLEEEGNQPQHF. The chain has TRBV5-6 and TRBJ1-5; D is unresolved. With 0 bases removed from V and 2 bases from J, the gap between germline ends came to 9 bases. Germline lookup yields CDR1 SGHDT and CDR2 YYEEEE. This CDR3 contains 15 residues.

The chain links TRBV29-1 to TRBJ2-7, with TRBD1 matching over 7 bases. The germline V gene encodes CDR1 SQVTM and CDR2 ANQGSEA. The V gene end was trimmed by 0 bases and the J gene end by 0 bases; junction bases not matched to a gene: 2. This CDR3 comprises 14 residues. The CDR3, as DNA: TGCAGCGTTGAAGATGGGACAGACTCCTACGAGCAGTACTTC. Protein sequence: CSVEDGTDSYEQYF.

This chain uses TRBV6-2 or TRBV6-3 with TRBJ2-1; a possible D gene is TRBD2 (5 bases). The V gene lost 2 bases and the J gene lost 3 bases, with 14 bases spanning the gap. This CDR3 is 16 amino acids long. Germline lookup yields CDR1 MNHEY and CDR2 SVGEGT. CDR3 region: CASSYMDSSLYNEQFF. As DNA, the CDR3 is TGTGCCAGCAGTTACATGGACTCGAGCCTCTACAATGAGCAGTTCTTC.

J is TRBJ2-7 and V is TRBV30; 8 bases fit TRBD1. Trimming cost V 1 base and J 5 bases; bases outside gene matches: 4. The CDR3 spans 13 residues. Germline lookup yields CDR1 GTSNPN and CDR2 SVGIG (reference sequence). DNA of the CDR3: TGTGCCTGGAGTGCCGGACAGGGCCACGAGCAGTACTTC. Its translation is CAWSAGQGHEQYF.

This clonotype was counted once. The J gene is TRBJ2-1, the V gene TRBV28; TRBD1 matches 9 bases. The CDR3 length is 13 residues. Germline V CDR1 and CDR2: MDHEN, SYDVKM. J gave up 10 bases and V 6 bases, and 7 bases lay outside the gene matches. In DNA form, the CDR3 reads TGTGCCAGCAGGTTGGCCGGGACAGGGGAGCAGTTCTTC. Residues: CASRLAGTGEQFF.

The chain combines TRBV12-3 or TRBV12-4 with TRBJ2-2, with D perhaps being TRBD1 or TRBD2 (6 bases each). The germline V and J ends were trimmed by 6 bases and 5 bases, with 13 bases remaining between them. The CDR3 sequence is 14 residues long. CDR3 sequence: CASSPTGGTGELFF. In nucleotides, the CDR3 is TGTGCCAGCAGCCCGACAGGAGGGACCGGGGAGCTGTTTTTT.

The chain couples TRBV19 to TRBJ1-5; no definite D call. The CDR3 consists of 15 residues. The V and J ends lost 5 bases and 0 bases respectively, with 11 bases between them. From germline, CDR1 is LNHDA and CDR2 SQIVND (reference sequence). In nucleotides, the CDR3 is TGTGCCAGTAGTGAGGATCTATATAGCAATCAGCCCCAGCATTTT. Its protein product is CASSEDLYSNQPQHF.

In DNA form, the CDR3 reads TGTGCCAGCAGTGGGGGGGACCTCCAGTACTTC. Translation gives CASSGGDLQYF. The chain is built from TRBV27 and TRBJ2-5; 7 positions match TRBD2. J was trimmed by 10 bases and V by 5 bases; bases with no gene match: 4. There are 11 residues in the CDR3. Germline V gives CDR1 MNHEY, CDR2 SMNVEV (reference sequence).